The 24 T cell receptor beta chains presented below share a single source sample, sequenced in a study of response to subunit inactivated influenza vaccine. TCRdb reanalysed the RT-PCR reads using MiXCR and keeps one entry per CDR3 protein. The table shows around 530,000 distinct CDR3 sequences, with 15% to 20% occurring only once. This sample comprised CD4+ T cells sorted from PBMCs, obtained around 2 years after vaccination. Receptor source: a man between 50 and 75 years old who received an inactivated influenza vaccine.

This clonotype was counted only a few times. This chain links TRBV12-3 or TRBV12-4 with TRBJ1-2; D remains ambiguous. This CDR3 has 14 residues. Trimming removed 1 base from V and 7 bases from J, with 13 bases in between. CDR3 sequence (DNA): TGTGCCAGCAGTTTAGGGCACAGTTTCCTTGGCTACACCTTC. Residues: CASSLGHSFLGYTF.

V usage is TRBV20-1 and J usage is TRBJ2-5; possibly TRBD1 for D (5 bases). CDR1 DFQATT and CDR2 SNEGSKA come from the germline V gene (reference sequence). The CDR3 length is 13 residues. Trimming stripped 3 bases from V and 5 bases from J, with 13 bases between. CDR3 DNA: TGCAGTGCTAGGCCGACAGTACGGGAGACCCAGTACTTC. It specifies CSARPTVRETQYF.

This clonotype showed up just a few times. This chain links TRBV5-1 with TRBJ2-5, with TRBD1 identical over 11 bases. V dropped 7 bases and J dropped 5; count of bases not matched to a gene: 13. The CDR3 is 16 residues long. CDR1 SGHRS and CDR2 YFSETQ come from the germline V gene. CDR3 DNA: TGCGCCAGCCTCGGGGGTGGCCGGACAGGGGGCGAGACCCAGTACTTC. Its translation: CASLGGGRTGGETQYF.

The chain recombines TRBV20-1 with TRBJ2-1, with 7 bases lining up with TRBD2. The CDR3 has 14 residues. The V gene end was trimmed by 6 bases and the J gene end by 7 bases; junction bases not matched to a gene: 12. Per germline, CDR1 DFQATT and CDR2 SNEGSKA (reference sequence). DNA for the CDR3: TGCAGTGCCCCAGTGGGCGGGAGTATAAATGAGCAGTTCTTC. It encodes CSAPVGGSINEQFF.

This clonotype has a handful of counts. The chain's CDR3 is CASSLRWIEAFF. The CDR3 DNA is TGTGCCAGCAGTTTAAGGTGGATTGAAGCTTTCTTT. V is TRBV12-3 or TRBV12-4 and J is TRBJ1-1, with unresolved D. Trimming left V 2 bases short and J 7 bases short, with 8 bases between. The CDR3 is 12 residues long.

V and J are TRBV10-3 and TRBJ2-3; maybe TRBD1 (5 bases). The CDR3 length is 13 residues. Trimming removed 7 bases at V and 2 bases at J, with 10 bases between. Germline CDR1 ENHRY, CDR2 SYGVKD. CDR3 nucleotides: TGTGCCATCAAAGGGGATCTCACAGATACGCAGTATTTT. Residues: CAIKGDLTDTQYF.

A few counts support this clonotype. The chain couples TRBV5-1 to TRBJ2-1; D gene unclear. The V end lost 5 bases, the J end lost 0 bases, and 9 bases lay between the germline ends. The CDR3 consists of 14 residues. Germline assignment: CDR1 SGHRS and CDR2 YFSETQ. The CDR3 sequence: CASRAQSSYNEQFF. The CDR3 DNA reads as TGCGCCAGCAGGGCACAGAGCTCCTACAATGAGCAGTTCTTC.

This chain uses TRBV11-2 with TRBJ2-2; a possible D gene is TRBD2 (5 bases). Trimming cost V 6 bases and J 5 bases, with 10 bases left between them. This CDR3 has 13 residues. The germline V gene has CDR1 SGHAT and CDR2 FQNNGV. The CDR3 loop reads CASSQRATGELFF. The DNA of the CDR3 is TGTGCCAGCAGTCAGAGGGCTACCGGGGAGCTGTTTTTT. The whole variable domain, remainder taken from reference TRBV11-2 and TRBJ2-2, is EAGVAQSPRYKIIEKRQSVAFWCNPISGHATLYWYQQILGQGPKLLIQFQNNGVVDDSQLPKDRFSAERLKGVDSTLKIQPAKLEDSAVYLCASSQRATGELFFGEGSRLTVL.

The CDR3 protein is CASSRGTHGNTIYF. The CDR3 DNA follows: TGTGCCAGCAGCCGCGGGACACACGGAAACACCATATATTTT. This chain uses TRBV6-2 or TRBV6-3 with TRBJ1-3; tentative D call: TRBD1 (6 bases). CDR1 and CDR2 (germline): MNHEY, SVGEGT. The CDR3 loop spans 14 amino acids. Trimming took off 6 bases at V and 4 bases at J, with 13 bases between the two ends.

This sequence joins TRBV18 and TRBJ2-1, with 7 bases matching TRBD2. This CDR3 is 16 amino acids long. Unmatched junction bases numbered 5, after V lost 1 base and J lost 2 bases. The germline V gene has CDR1 KGHSH and CDR2 LQKENI. CDR3 loop: CASSPRLADTYNEQFF. CDR3 DNA: TGTGCCAGCTCACCACGCCTAGCGGACACCTACAATGAGCAGTTCTTC.

This clonotype was seen at least ten times. This chain uses TRBV18 with TRBJ2-2; the D gene is possibly TRBD1 (5 bases). CDR1 is KGHSH, CDR2 LQKENI, per germline. Trimming stripped 6 bases from V and 1 base from J, with 12 bases between. The CDR3 is 15 residues long. The CDR3 loop reads CASSQNQGNTGELFF. CDR3 DNA sequence: TGTGCCAGCTCGCAAAATCAGGGGAACACCGGGGAGCTGTTTTTT.

The chain carries TRBV18 and TRBJ1-1; D unresolved. Deletions cut 2 bases from V and 5 bases from J, with 9 bases between. Germline V gene lookup returns CDR1 KGHSH and CDR2 LQKENI. This CDR3 has 13 residues. The CDR3 is CASSPMRGTEAFF. The DNA of the CDR3 is TGTGCCAGCTCACCAATGAGAGGGACTGAAGCTTTCTTT.

The chain couples TRBV5-1 to TRBJ1-2; maybe TRBD1 (5 bases). This CDR3 comprises 14 residues. V gave up 7 bases and J gave up 2 bases, with 15 bases separating them. The germline gives CDR1 SGHRS, CDR2 YFSETQ. CDR3: CASATSGGNYGYTF. The DNA for the CDR3 is TGCGCCAGCGCGACCTCGGGGGGGAACTATGGCTACACCTTC. Full variable domain (missing parts from reference TRBV5-1 and TRBJ1-2): KAGVTQTPRYLIKTRGQQVTLSCSPISGHRSVSWYQQTPGQGLQFLFEYFSETQRNKGNFPGRFSGRQFSNSRSEMNVSTLELGDSALYLCASATSGGNYGYTFGSGTRLTVV.

This clonotype was counted many times. The J gene is TRBJ2-1, the V gene TRBV5-1; D is perhaps TRBD2 (6 bases). V shed 0 bases and J shed 3 bases, with 16 bases lying between them. The CDR3 has 17 amino acids. Germline CDR1 and CDR2: SGHRS and YFSETQ. CDR3 DNA: TGCGCCAGCAGCTTGGAAATGGCGCCCGGGGGCTACAATGAGCAGTTCTTC. Encoded protein: CASSLEMAPGGYNEQFF.

This clonotype was picked up a small number of times. The chain combines TRBV28 with TRBJ2-2; D may be TRBD2 (7 bases). This CDR3 comprises 16 residues. From germline, CDR1 is MDHEN and CDR2 SYDVKM. V lost 7 bases to trimming and J lost 4 bases, with 19 bases between them. CDR3 loop: CASTHVGGRGTGELFF. DNA of the CDR3: TGTGCCAGCACCCACGTGGGGGGGCGGGGCACCGGGGAGCTGTTTTTT.

This clonotype was picked up a small number of times. This chain joins TRBV11-2 and TRBJ1-2; D remains ambiguous. This CDR3 contains 13 residues. V dropped 5 bases and J dropped 4 bases, with 11 bases sitting between them. The germline gives CDR1 SGHAT, CDR2 FQNNGV. DNA for the CDR3: TGTGCCAGCAGCCGAGGAGGGTCCTATGGCTACACCTTC. Protein product: CASSRGGSYGYTF.

This clonotype occurred many times. CDR3 bases: TGTGCCAGCACCTTGGGGGGTGAGCAGCCCCAGCATTTT. Translating gives CASTLGGEQPQHF. The V gene is TRBV12-3 or TRBV12-4, the J gene TRBJ1-5, with D possibly TRBD1 on 5 matching bases. Trimming removed 7 bases at V and 7 bases at J, with 14 bases between. The CDR3 extends over 13 amino acids.

The chain couples TRBV5-1 to TRBJ1-1, with no clear D. V was shortened by 4 bases and J by 5 bases, with 18 bases between the two germline ends. The length of the CDR3 is 15 residues. The germline CDR1 and CDR2 sequences are SGHRS and YFSETQ. CDR3 sequence (DNA): TGCGCCAGCAGCAAACAGACAAATGGGGAGACTGAAGCTTTCTTT. It specifies CASSKQTNGETEAFF.

This clonotype was seen more than once but under ten times. The chain uses TRBV4-3 and TRBJ2-2; D might be TRBD2 (5 bases). The CDR3 has 13 residues. The V and J ends lost 4 bases and 3 bases respectively, with 6 bases between them. The germline V gene encodes CDR1 LGHNA and CDR2 YSLEER. The CDR3 DNA sequence: TGCGCCAGCAGCCGGGAGCACACCGGGGAGCTGTTTTTT. Translating it yields CASSREHTGELFF.

This clonotype has just a few counts. V usage is TRBV7-2 and J usage is TRBJ2-7, with D possibly TRBD1 on 6 matching bases. In germline, CDR1 is SGHTA, CDR2 FQGNSA. Trimming took off 3 bases at V and 6 bases at J, with 18 bases between the two ends. The CDR3 length is 15 residues. DNA for the CDR3: TGTGCCAGCAGCTTCCAAGGGCCAGGGGCGGGCGAGCAGTACTTC. It yields the protein CASSFQGPGAGEQYF.

In its sample, this clonotype was seen many times. The V and J genes are TRBV7-2 and TRBJ1-5, with 7 bases fitting TRBD1. The CDR3 is made up of 14 amino acids. Germline values: CDR1 SGHTA, CDR2 FQGNSA. With V trimmed by 5 bases and J by 1 base, 2 bases remained unmatched. Written as DNA, the CDR3 is TGTGCCAGCAGCCGGACAGGAAGCAATCAGCCCCAGCATTTT. It encodes CASSRTGSNQPQHF.

This clonotype has just a few counts. This rearrangement joins TRBV15 to TRBJ2-3; D might be TRBD2 (6 bases). The CDR3 runs 16 residues. Germline V CDR1 and CDR2: LNHNV, YYDKDF (reference sequence). The V end lost 1 base, the J end lost 4 bases, and 15 bases lay between the germline ends. CDR3: CATSRGGVAGSDTQYF. In DNA, the CDR3 is TGTGCCACCAGCAGAGGGGGCGTCGCGGGGTCAGATACGCAGTATTTT.

This clonotype was counted a few times. This sequence joins TRBV29-1 and TRBJ2-1; TRBD2 aligns across 10 bases. CDR3 length: 16 residues. Germline assignment: CDR1 SQVTM and CDR2 ANQGSEA. The trim removed 6 bases at V and 3 bases at J, leaving 11 bases unmatched. CDR3 nucleotide sequence: TGCAGCGTGCGAGGTGAAAGACTAGCGGGCTACAATGAGCAGTTCTTC. The encoded protein is CSVRGERLAGYNEQFF.

This clonotype has just a few counts. The V call is TRBV3-1, the J call TRBJ2-5; D uncertain. The CDR3 is made up of 16 amino acids. Per the germline V gene, CDR1 is LGHDT and CDR2 is YNNKEL (reference sequence). Trimming removed 0 bases from V and 2 bases from J, with 13 bases in between. The CDR3 spells CASSQDLVRLQETQYF. The CDR3, as DNA: TGTGCCAGCAGCCAAGATCTCGTCAGGCTTCAAGAGACCCAGTACTTC.